The sequence of this T cell receptor (beta chain) was determined in a study of shared clonotypes between healthy human individuals. Across the study: Three plates each covered CD4 naive and memory; CD8 naive two, CD8 memory one. Overall study findings and caveats: Generation probabilities of non-shared clonotypes were lower (relative to those shared by all four donors). Larger estimated richness was generally seen in naive subsets than in memory subsets.

About this clone: Its cognate antigen is unknown.

This CDR3 is built from 15 residues. Germline assignment: CDR1 LGHNT and CDR2 FRNRAP. V was clipped by 7 bases and J by 5 bases, with 19 bases between them. The method was immunoSEQ multiplex PCR; TCRdb's version includes in-frame clones alone and lacks a portion of them. The table has 600,000 to 700,000 clones, roughly 73% seen once. From CD4+ cells came CD45RA+ naive and CD45RA-negative memory subsets. The source of this sequence is a woman between 25 and 40 years old in good health. The rearrangement links TRBV12-5 to TRBJ2-3, with D possibly matching TRBD1 (6 bases). The sample comprised memory CD4+ T cells sorted from blood. Sample subset: CD45RA-negative fraction. CDR3 region: CASAAGEFGIDTQYF. The DNA for the CDR3 is TGTGCTAGTGCAGCAGGGGAGTTCGGAATAGATACGCAGTATTTT. The whole variable domain, remainder taken from reference TRBV12-5 and TRBJ2-3, is DARVTQTPRHKVTEMGQEVTMRCQPILGHNTVFWYRQTMMQGLELLAYFRNRAPLDDSGMPKDRFSAEMPDATLATLKIQPSEPRDSAVYFCASAAGEFGIDTQYFGPGTRLTVL.